The present TCR beta chain was sequenced within a study of immune evolution from preneoplasia to lung adenocarcinoma. Histologic diagnosis was independently verified by two lung pathologists. In germline, CDR1 is MNHNS, CDR2 SASEGT. V was shortened by 3 bases and J by 2 bases, with 10 bases between the two germline ends. The CDR3 spans 14 residues. Findings and limits, study-wide: Top clone share appeared to fall from AAH through AIS, MIA, adenocarcinoma.

The table came from immunoSEQ multiplex PCR; TCRdb's copy has only in-frame clones and leaves some out. This table has about 5,100 clones, over 60% appearing once. Points on this clone: Its antigen remains unidentified.

The J gene is TRBJ1-1, the V gene TRBV6-1; D uncertain. The sequenced material came from FFPE normal lung tissue adjacent to the tumor. The receptor's source is a person in their 60s with lung adenocarcinoma. The CDR3: CASSDLNPNTEAFF. CDR3 DNA sequence: TGTGCCAGCAGTGACCTCAACCCAAACACTGAAGCTTTCTTT.